This T cell receptor (delta chain) was captured by sequencing in a study of gamma-delta T cells after stem cell transplantation. This CDR3 region has 18 residues. V lost 1 base to trimming and J lost 0 bases, with 20 bases between them. From germline, CDR1 is GEAIGNYY and CDR2 EKD. TCRdb reprocessed the RT-PCR reads using CATT. The sample has about 480 delta-chain clones, around two fifths seen once; the top ten hold about 42%. The specimen was gamma-delta T cells. The clonotype was recovered from a human donor. It is not recorded whose cells these are; they may come from a transplant donor. The chain recombines TRDV2 with TRDJ1; D is unresolved. The CDR3 DNA is TGTGCCTGTGACACTCTGACTGATGGGACAAGGTACACCGATAAACTCATCTTT. Translation: CACDTLTDGTRYTDKLIF.